This is a list of T cell receptor beta chains from one sample in a study of blood T cell repertoires in COVID-19. Sequenced by immunoSEQ multiplex PCR; TCRdb stores in-frame clones only, minus some. The sample gives about 140,000 clones, roughly 84% of which show up once; around 9.5% is in the top ten. Sample: peripheral blood. The receptors shown here come from a man younger than 40 with COVID-19, enrolled during active disease. Each CDR3 is given with its conserved first and last residue. Each record gives: D gene, clone size, J gene, V gene, CDR3 protein, CDR3 DNA. D genes are given only for firm matches. Size values are once, few and many counts, or a class for expanded clones, and some rows have none.

D: NA
size: NA
J: TRBJ2-3
V: TRBV28
CDR3: CASRERDLSTDTQYF
DNA: TGTGCCAGCAGAGAGAGAGACTTAAGCACAGATACGCAGTATTTT

D: TRBD1
size: NA
J: TRBJ1-2
V: TRBV11-2
CDR3: CASSLTGGRSHLNPVGYTF
DNA: TGTGCCAGCAGCTTGACAGGGGGCCGCAGTCATCTAAATCCAGTCGGCTACACCTTC

D: TRBD1
size: NA
J: TRBJ1-2
V: TRBV5-6
CDR3: CASSWGQAPGYTF
DNA: TGTGCCAGCAGCTGGGGACAGGCCCCTGGCTACACCTTC

D: TRBD1
size: once
J: TRBJ1-2
V: TRBV19
CDR3: CASKEGGTYGYTF
DNA: TGTGCCAGTAAGGAAGGGGGCACCTATGGCTACACCTTC

D: NA
size: once
J: TRBJ1-1
V: TRBV19
CDR3: CASSITGGMNTEAFF
DNA: TGTGCCAGTAGTATTACCGGGGGGATGAACACTGAAGCTTTCTTT

D: NA
size: NA
J: TRBJ1-1
V: TRBV6-2/TRBV6-3
CDR3: CASSYRRNTEAFF
DNA: TGTGCCAGCAGTTATAGGAGGAACACTGAAGCTTTCTTT

D: NA
size: NA
J: TRBJ2-7
V: TRBV15
CDR3: CATSRPPFQDEQYF
DNA: TGTGCCACCAGCAGACCCCCCTTTCAGGATGAGCAGTACTTC

D: TRBD2
size: once
J: TRBJ2-5
V: TRBV24-1
CDR3: CATSDLGGGAETQYF
DNA: TGTGCCACCAGTGATCTGGGGGGGGGAGCAGAGACCCAGTACTTC

D: NA
size: many
J: TRBJ2-7
V: TRBV28
CDR3: CASTGVNSYEQYF
DNA: TGTGCCAGCACGGGAGTTAACTCCTACGAGCAGTACTTC

D: NA
size: NA
J: TRBJ1-6
V: TRBV30
CDR3: CAWSPKSWGGFYNSPLHF
DNA: TGTGCCTGGAGTCCTAAATCGTGGGGGGGATTCTATAATTCACCCCTCCACTTT

D: NA
size: NA
J: TRBJ1-5
V: TRBV28
CDR3: CASTDRVNQPQHF
DNA: TGTGCCAGCACGGACAGAGTTAATCAGCCCCAGCATTTT